This T cell receptor beta chain was found in a study of blood T cell repertoires in COVID-19. The overall study: Acute and convalescent COVID-19 samples came from the United States, Italy and Spain. Sources were T cells, B-cell-depleted T cells, or PBMCs; the material itself was cDNA or gDNA.

The table came from immunoSEQ multiplex PCR; TCRdb's copy has only in-frame clones and leaves some out. The table records some 130,000 clones, about 80% of them present only once. Germline assignment: CDR1 SGDLS and CDR2 YYNGEE. The CDR3 extends over 18 amino acids. The V segment lost 4 bases and the J segment 4 bases; nucleotides outside the gene matches: 9. Sample: peripheral blood. The sequence was obtained from a middle-aged man with active or convalescent COVID-19. The chain couples TRBV9 to TRBJ2-3; 16 bases agree with TRBD2. The CDR3 DNA sequence: TGTGCCAGCAGCAGTGGGACTAGCGGGGGGGCGTCACCAGATACGCAGTATTTT. This gives the protein CASSSGTSGGASPDTQYF. Drawing the rest from reference TRBV9 and TRBJ2-3, the complete variable domain is DSGVTQTPKHLITATGQRVTLRCSPRSGDLSVYWYQQSLDQGLQFLIQYYNGEERAKGNILERFSAQQFPDLHSELNLSSLELGDSALYFCASSSGTSGGASPDTQYFGPGTRLTVL.